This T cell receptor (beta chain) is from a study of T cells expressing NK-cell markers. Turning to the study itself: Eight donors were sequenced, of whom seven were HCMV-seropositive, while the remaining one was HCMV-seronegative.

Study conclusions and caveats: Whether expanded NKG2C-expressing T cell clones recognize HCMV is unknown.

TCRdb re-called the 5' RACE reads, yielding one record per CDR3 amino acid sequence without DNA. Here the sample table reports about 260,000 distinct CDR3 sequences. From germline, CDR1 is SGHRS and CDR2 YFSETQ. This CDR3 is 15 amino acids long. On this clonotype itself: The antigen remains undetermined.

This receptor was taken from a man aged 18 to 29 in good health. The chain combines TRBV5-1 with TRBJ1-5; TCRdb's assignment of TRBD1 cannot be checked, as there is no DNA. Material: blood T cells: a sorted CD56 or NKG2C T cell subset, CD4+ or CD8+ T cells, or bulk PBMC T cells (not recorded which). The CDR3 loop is CASRPSGGENQPQHF.